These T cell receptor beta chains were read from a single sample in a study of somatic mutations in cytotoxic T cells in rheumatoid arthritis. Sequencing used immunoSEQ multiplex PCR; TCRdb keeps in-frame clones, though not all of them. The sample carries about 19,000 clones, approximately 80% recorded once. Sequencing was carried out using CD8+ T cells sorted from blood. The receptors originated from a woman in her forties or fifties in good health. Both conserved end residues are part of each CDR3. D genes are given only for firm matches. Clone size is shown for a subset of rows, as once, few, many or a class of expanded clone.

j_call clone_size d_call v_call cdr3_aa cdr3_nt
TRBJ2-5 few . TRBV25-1 CASSDDGAGETQYF TGTGCCAGCAGTGATGATGGGGCAGGAGAGACCCAGTACTTC
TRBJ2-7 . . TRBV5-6 CASTGGRRTPSYEQYF TGTGCCAGCACCGGTGGGCGACGGACGCCATCCTACGAGCAGTACTTC
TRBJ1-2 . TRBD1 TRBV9 CASSVGSGGTNYGYTF TGTGCCAGCAGCGTAGGTTCAGGGGGGACTAACTATGGCTACACCTTC
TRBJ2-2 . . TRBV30 CAWSSVGAGELFF TGTGCCTGGAGTTCAGTGGGGGCCGGGGAGCTGTTTTTT
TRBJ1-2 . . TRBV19 CASSIVAQLYGYTF TGTGCCAGTAGTATAGTAGCGCAGCTCTATGGCTACACCTTC
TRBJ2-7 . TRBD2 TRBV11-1 CASSSTSVEQYF TGTGCCAGCAGCTCAACTAGCGTCGAGCAGTACTTC
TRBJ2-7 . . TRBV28 CASSRRKGGPPSYEQYF TGTGCCAGCAGTCGTCGGAAGGGGGGCCCCCCCTCCTACGAGCAGTACTTC
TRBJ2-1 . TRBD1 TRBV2 CASSVVLTGGKYNEQFF TGTGCCAGCAGTGTAGTCTTGACAGGGGGAAAGTACAATGAGCAGTTCTTC
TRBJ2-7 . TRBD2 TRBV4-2 CASSQEVSGGTAYEQYF TGTGCCAGCAGCCAAGAGGTTAGCGGGGGGACCGCCTACGAGCAGTACTTC
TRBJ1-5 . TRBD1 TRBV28 CASSAVPGQGSHSNQPQHF TGTGCCAGCAGTGCTGTACCGGGACAGGGAAGCCATAGCAATCAGCCCCAGCATTTT
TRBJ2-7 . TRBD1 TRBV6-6 CASSPDRGRPYEQYF TGTGCCAGCAGCCCCGACAGGGGGCGGCCCTACGAGCAGTACTTC
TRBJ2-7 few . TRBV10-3 CAISESLDEQYF TGTGCCATCAGTGAGTCCTTGGACGAGCAGTACTTC
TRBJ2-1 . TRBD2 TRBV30 CAWSTGTSGPWAYNEQFF TGTGCCTGGAGTACCGGGACTAGCGGACCTTGGGCCTACAATGAGCAGTTCTTC
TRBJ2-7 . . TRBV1 CTSSQRVSAYEQYF TGCACCAGCAGCCAGAGAGTTTCAGCCTACGAGCAGTACTTC
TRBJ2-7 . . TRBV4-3 CASSQELGVGYEQYF TGCGCCAGCAGCCAAGAGTTAGGGGTAGGCTACGAGCAGTACTTC
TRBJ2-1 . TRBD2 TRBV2 CASSSGTSGSNEQFF TGTGCCAGCTCTTCCGGGACTAGCGGGAGCAATGAGCAGTTCTTC
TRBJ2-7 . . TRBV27 CASSLYTGPYEQYF TGTGCCAGCAGTTTGTATACAGGGCCCTACGAGCAGTACTTC
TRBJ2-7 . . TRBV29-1 CSVEEETGEQYF TGCAGCGTTGAAGAGGAGACAGGCGAGCAGTACTTC
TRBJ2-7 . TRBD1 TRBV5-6 CASSSRTGGFYEQYF TGTGCCAGCAGCTCCAGGACAGGGGGCTTCTACGAGCAGTACTTC
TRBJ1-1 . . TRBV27 CASSSHNEAFF TGTGCCAGCAGTTCCCATAATGAAGCTTTCTTT
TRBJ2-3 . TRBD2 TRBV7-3 CASSSGLAGETDTQYF TGTGCCAGCAGCTCGGGACTAGCGGGGGAAACAGATACGCAGTATTTT
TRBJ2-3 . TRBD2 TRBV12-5 CASGIGLAGVSVTDTQYF TGTGCTAGTGGTATTGGACTAGCGGGAGTCTCGGTCACAGATACGCAGTATTTT
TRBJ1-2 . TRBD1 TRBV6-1 CASSEGTGEGGYGYTF TGTGCCAGCAGTGAAGGGACAGGGGAGGGCGGCTATGGCTACACCTTC
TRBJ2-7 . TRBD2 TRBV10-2 CASSEGTSGSSYEQYF TGCGCCAGCAGTGAGGGGACTAGCGGGAGTTCTTACGAGCAGTACTTC
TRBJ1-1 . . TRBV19 CASSIAPNTEAFF TGTGCCAGTAGTATCGCACCGAACACTGAAGCTTTCTTT
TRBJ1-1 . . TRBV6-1 CASSESSGPEAFF TGTGCCAGCAGTGAATCCTCTGGACCGGAAGCTTTCTTT
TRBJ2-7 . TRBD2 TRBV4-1 CASSQDMGTSPSYEQYF TGCGCCAGCAGCCAAGATATGGGGACTAGCCCTTCGTATGAGCAGTACTTC
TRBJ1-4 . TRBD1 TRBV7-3 CASSSQGAGNEKLFF TGTGCCAGCAGTTCCCAGGGGGCGGGTAATGAAAAACTGTTTTTT
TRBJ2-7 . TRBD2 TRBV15 CATRGGGRVGSYEQYF TGTGCCACCAGAGGAGGAGGGAGGGTGGGTTCCTACGAGCAGTACTTC
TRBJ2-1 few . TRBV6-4 CASSDSDVASYNEQFF TGTGCCAGCAGTGACTCCGATGTGGCTAGCTACAATGAGCAGTTCTTC
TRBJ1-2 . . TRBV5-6 CASSPGLGPYGYTF TGTGCCAGCAGCCCGGGACTCGGCCCCTATGGCTACACCTTC
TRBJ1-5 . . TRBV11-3 CASSLITGQNWNQPQHF TGTGCCAGCAGCTTAATAACAGGGCAGAACTGGAATCAGCCCCAGCATTTT
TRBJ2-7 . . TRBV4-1 CASSQDAGWNEQYF TGCGCCAGCAGCCAAGATGCAGGGTGGAACGAGCAGTACTTC
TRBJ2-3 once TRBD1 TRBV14 CASSPGQGATDTQYF TGTGCCAGCAGCCCCGGACAGGGCGCGACAGATACGCAGTATTTT
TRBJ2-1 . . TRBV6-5 CASSYEGSYNEQFF TGTGCCAGCAGTTACGAGGGTTCCTACAATGAGCAGTTCTTC
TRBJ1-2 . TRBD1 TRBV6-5 CASRKGAGYTF TGTGCCAGCAGGAAGGGGGCTGGCTACACCTTC
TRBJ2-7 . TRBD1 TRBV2 CASAGTGQSSYEQYF TGTGCCAGCGCAGGGACAGGGCAAAGCTCCTACGAGCAGTACTTC
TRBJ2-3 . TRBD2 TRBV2 CASSGLAGGTDTQYF TGTGCCAGCAGTGGACTAGCGGGAGGAACAGATACGCAGTATTTT
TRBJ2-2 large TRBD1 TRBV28 CASSLDRGTGELFF TGTGCCAGCAGTTTGGACAGGGGAACCGGGGAGCTGTTTTTT
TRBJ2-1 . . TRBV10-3 CAISEMGTNEQFF TGTGCCATCAGTGAGATGGGGACCAATGAGCAGTTCTTC
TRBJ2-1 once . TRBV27 CASSPYGDYNEQFF TGTGCCAGCAGTCCGTACGGAGATTACAATGAGCAGTTCTTC
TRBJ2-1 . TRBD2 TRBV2 CASRCQGRLAEGDNEQFF TGTGCCAGCAGATGCCAGGGCAGACTAGCGGAGGGGGACAATGAGCAGTTCTTC
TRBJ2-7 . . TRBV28 CASSSWDTSYEQYF TGTGCCAGCAGTTCATGGGACACTTCCTACGAGCAGTACTTC
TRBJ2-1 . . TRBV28 CAILDPGNEQFF TGTGCCATCTTGGACCCTGGTAATGAGCAGTTCTTC
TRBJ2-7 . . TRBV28 CASSLPQEGYEQYF TGTGCCAGCAGTTTACCCCAGGAGGGTTACGAGCAGTACTTC
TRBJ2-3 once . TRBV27 CASSLIHTDTQYF TGTGCCAGCAGTTTGATCCACACAGATACGCAGTATTTT
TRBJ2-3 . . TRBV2 CASMGASGSSWWYF TGTGCCAGCATGGGGGCTAGCGGCTCGAGTTGGTGGTATTTT
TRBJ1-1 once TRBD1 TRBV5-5 CASSRDRDSAFF TGTGCCAGCAGCCGGGACAGGGATTCAGCTTTCTTT
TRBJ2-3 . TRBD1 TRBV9 CASSDGTGGFTDTQYF TGTGCCAGCAGCGACGGGACAGGAGGCTTCACAGATACGCAGTATTTT
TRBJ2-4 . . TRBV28 CASSLIGELAKNIQYF TGTGCCAGCAGTTTGATTGGGGAACTAGCCAAAAACATTCAGTACTTC
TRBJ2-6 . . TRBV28 CASSLTGRGANVLTF TGTGCCAGCAGTTTGACGGGGCGAGGGGCCAACGTCCTGACTTTC
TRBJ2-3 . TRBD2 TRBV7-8 CASSLGTSGYTDTQYF TGTGCCAGCAGCTTAGGGACTAGCGGTTACACAGATACGCAGTATTTT
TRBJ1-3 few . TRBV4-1 CASSQEQSSGNTIYF TGCGCCAGCAGCCAAGAACAGAGCTCTGGAAACACCATATATTTT
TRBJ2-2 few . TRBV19 CASSIVGTGELFF TGTGCCAGTAGTATAGTAGGAACCGGGGAGCTGTTTTTT
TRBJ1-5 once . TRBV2 CASSGLKTVNQPQHF TGTGCCAGCAGTGGGCTAAAGACAGTTAATCAGCCCCAGCATTTT
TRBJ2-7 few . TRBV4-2 CASSQGGQLYEQYF TGTGCCAGCAGCCAAGGAGGACAGCTCTACGAGCAGTACTTC
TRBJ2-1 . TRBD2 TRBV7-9 CASSQGLADQQFF TGTGCCAGCAGCCAGGGACTAGCGGATCAGCAGTTCTTC
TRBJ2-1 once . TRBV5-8 CASSPVPSPYNEQFF TGTGCCAGCAGCCCCGTACCTTCCCCCTACAATGAGCAGTTCTTC
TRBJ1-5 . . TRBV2 CASSERDGPGQPQHF TGTGCCAGCAGTGAACGGGACGGCCCTGGACAGCCCCAGCATTTT